This T cell receptor beta chain was observed in a study of shared clonotypes between healthy human individuals. Each donor was a Caucasian adult residing in Nashville, Tennessee. This clone was seen only once. As yet, its antigen is unknown. The authors' processing: ImmunoSEQ gave junction-only sequences without quality scores, so filtering differed. Here immunoSEQ multiplex PCR was the method, and the copy in TCRdb shows in-frame clones only, minus some. V and J calls and clone size follow that table, whereas D and trimming were derived from the DNA. The sample carries approximately 1.4 million clones, 98% recorded once. Study results and limitations: Generally, naive subsets came out with larger estimated richness than memory subsets.

The source of this sequence is a man between 25 and 39 years old in good health. Material: naive CD4+ T cells sorted from blood. Subset in this sample: CD45RA+ positively selected.

CDR3 in DNA: TGTGCCAGCAGTGACAACTCCGGGTTGACTTTCTTT. It yields the protein CASSDNSGLTFF. The chain joins TRBV6-6 to TRBJ1-1; no clear D. Deletions cut 5 bases from V and 12 bases from J, with 16 bases between. From germline, CDR1 is MNHNY and CDR2 SVGAGI (reference sequence). The CDR3 length is 12 residues.